This TCR beta chain was identified in a study of T-cell reconstitution after alpha-beta-depleted transplantation in children. Trimming removed 2 bases from V and 4 bases from J; junction bases left unmatched: 9. The CDR3 length is 17 residues. Unique molecular identifiers were built into the TCRbeta library. TCRdb itself ran the PCR reads through MiXCR, one entry per CDR3 protein. Here the sample spans a few hundred thousand distinct CDR3 sequences, under 15% being singletons. The chain uses TRBV12-3 or TRBV12-4 and TRBJ2-3; 10 nucleotides line up with TRBD2. This receptor was obtained from a male patient younger than 18 who had a stem cell transplant for acute myeloid leukemia, so the T cells may come from the graft donor. This specimen consisted of PBMCs, mostly from graft donor cells, obtained 360 days after TCRalphabeta/CD19-depleted stem cell transplant. CDR3 sequence (DNA): TGTGCCAGCAGTTTATTAGGGCTAGCGGGAGTATCAGATACGCAGTATTTT. Protein sequence: CASSLLGLAGVSDTQYF.